These 28 T cell receptor beta chains were sequenced from one sample in a study of blood T cell repertoires in COVID-19. TCRdb's table, derived via immunoSEQ multiplex PCR, lists solely in-frame clones and lacks some. The profile shows 270,000 or so clones, 75% to 90% of them singletons. The sample consisted of peripheral blood. Every receptor here comes from a woman in her 40s who had recovered from COVID-19.

This clone has just a few counts. V gene TRBV5-4 combines with J gene TRBJ1-2; the D gene is possibly TRBD1 (5 bases). This CDR3 contains 16 residues. Germline V gene data show CDR1 as SGHNT and CDR2 as YYREEE (reference sequence). Deletions cut 0 bases from V and 8 bases from J, with 20 bases between. The CDR3 DNA sequence: TGTGCCAGCAGCTTGGCAGGGCCGGCCAGTAGCTGGGGCTACACCTTC. Its protein is CASSLAGPASSWGYTF. Variable domain in full (rest from reference TRBV5-4 and TRBJ1-2): ETGVTQSPTHLIKTRGQQVTLRCSSQSGHNTVSWYQQALGQGPQFIFQYYREEENGRGNFPPRFSGLQFPNYSSELNVNALELDDSALYLCASSLAGPASSWGYTFGSGTRLTVV.

This clone was counted a single time. The gene calls are TRBV7-9 and TRBJ2-2, with D possibly being TRBD1 (7 bases). The germline V gene encodes CDR1 SEHNR and CDR2 FQNEAQ (reference sequence). The V end lost 3 bases, the J end lost 3 bases, and 14 bases lay between the germline ends. The CDR3 runs 16 residues. The CDR3 spells CASSFRQGGDTGELFF. The CDR3 region has the DNA TGTGCCAGCAGCTTCCGACAGGGCGGGGACACCGGGGAGCTGTTTTTT.

The J gene is TRBJ2-2, the V gene TRBV5-1; D gene unclear. The germline V and J ends were trimmed by 4 bases and 5 bases, with 18 bases remaining between them. Looked up from germline, CDR1 is SGHRS and CDR2 is YFSETQ. The CDR3 spans 16 residues. The CDR3 protein is CASSLARQPGTGELFF. Here the CDR3 DNA reads TGCGCCAGCAGCCTCGCAAGGCAGCCGGGTACCGGGGAGCTGTTTTTT.

This chain links TRBV6-5 with TRBJ2-5, with TRBD1 matching 7 bases. CDR1 and CDR2 (germline): MNHEY, SVGAGI. J was trimmed by 5 bases and V by 6 bases; bases with no gene match: 9. The CDR3 is made up of 14 amino acids. CDR3 sequence: CASSPDRKGETQYF. CDR3 sequence (DNA): TGTGCCAGCAGCCCGGACAGGAAAGGGGAGACCCAGTACTTC.

CDR3 coding DNA: TGTGCCATCTCTAGAGAAATGAACACTGAAGCTTTCTTT. It is translated as CAISREMNTEAFF. This chain uses TRBV6-5 with TRBJ1-1; no clear D gene. CDR1 is MNHEY, CDR2 SVGAGI, per germline. V shed 10 bases and J shed 0 bases, with 12 bases lying between them. The CDR3 loop spans 13 amino acids.

The V and J genes are TRBV7-2 and TRBJ2-1; 11 nucleotides line up with TRBD2. The CDR3 is 17 amino acids. In germline, CDR1 is SGHTA, CDR2 FQGNSA. J gave up 1 base and V 1 base, and 3 bases lay outside the gene matches. The CDR3 DNA reads TGTGCCAGCAGCTTAGGCCTAGCGGGAGGTTCCTACAATGAGCAGTTCTTC. Its translation is CASSLGLAGGSYNEQFF.

This CDR3 is CSVPGTGGPGELFF. In DNA form, the CDR3 reads TGCAGCGTTCCTGGGACAGGGGGCCCCGGGGAGCTGTTTTTT. This chain uses TRBV29-1 with TRBJ2-2, with TRBD1 matching over 12 bases. Trimming removed 5 bases from V and 6 bases from J; junction bases left unmatched: 4. The CDR3 sequence is 14 residues long. Germline CDR1 reads SQVTM; CDR2 reads ANQGSEA.

This clone has only one observation. The genes are TRBV4-1 and TRBJ1-4; 9 bases line up with TRBD1. V shed 1 base, J shed 1 base, and the junction held 1 base outside the gene matches. CDR1 is MGHRA and CDR2 is YSYEKL in the germline V gene. The length of the CDR3 is 16 residues. CDR3 loop: CASSQGGQGTNEKLFF. The CDR3, as DNA: TGCGCCAGCAGCCAAGGGGGACAGGGAACTAATGAAAAACTGTTTTTT.

The rearrangement joins TRBV7-9 to TRBJ2-7; 12 bases line up with TRBD2. The junction had 10 bases not matched to a gene; V was cut back by 5 bases and J by 5 bases. In germline, CDR1 is SEHNR, CDR2 FQNEAQ (reference sequence). The CDR3 extends over 16 amino acids. CDR3 in amino acids: CASSNKLAGGPHEQYF. The CDR3 DNA reads TGTGCCAGCAGCAACAAACTAGCGGGAGGCCCCCACGAGCAGTACTTC. Complete variable domain (other parts from reference TRBV7-9 and TRBJ2-7): DTGVSQNPRHKITKRGQNVTFRCDPISEHNRLYWYRQTLGQGPEFLTYFQNEAQLEKSRLLSDRFSAERPKGSFSTLEIQRTEQGDSAMYLCASSNKLAGGPHEQYFGPGTRLTVT.

The chain has TRBV9 and TRBJ1-2, with TRBD1 matching 9 bases. V was clipped by 4 bases and J by 1 base; unmatched bases: 8. The CDR3 extends over 16 amino acids. In germline, CDR1 is SGDLS, CDR2 YYNGEE. The CDR3 DNA sequence: TGTGCCAGCAGCCAACCCGGGACAGGGAATAACTATGGCTACACCTTC. Its protein is CASSQPGTGNNYGYTF.

This chain connects TRBV28 to TRBJ2-7; perhaps TRBD2 as D (5 bases). CDR1 is MDHEN, CDR2 SYDVKM, per germline. With 7 bases removed from V and 2 bases from J, the gap between germline ends came to 9 bases. This CDR3 is built from 12 residues. The CDR3 reads CASKTGTYEQYF. The CDR3 nucleotides read TGTGCCAGCAAGACGGGAACCTACGAGCAGTACTTC. Filled out from reference TRBV28 and TRBJ2-7, the complete variable domain reads DVKVTQSSRYLVKRTGEKVFLECVQDMDHENMFWYRQDPGLGLRLIYFSYDVKMKEKGDIPEGYSVSREKKERFSLILESASTNQTSMYLCASKTGTYEQYFGPGTRLTVT.

This clone was detected once. This chain links TRBV3-1 (or the pseudogene TRBV3-2) with TRBJ2-2, with no clear D. The germline V gene encodes CDR1 LGHDT and CDR2 YNNKEL (reference sequence). The CDR3 contains 14 residues. Trimming stripped 2 bases from V and 3 bases from J, with 7 bases between. In nucleotides, the CDR3 is TGTGCCAGCAGCCAACTGGCAGACACCGGGGAGCTGTTTTTT. It encodes CASSQLADTGELFF.

The chain combines TRBV2 with TRBJ2-1; D uncertain. Trimming removed 10 bases from V and 1 base from J, with 5 bases in between. This CDR3 is built from 11 residues. Germline assignment: CDR1 SNHLY and CDR2 FYNNEI. Written as DNA, the CDR3 is TGTGCCACCCTATCCTACAATGAGCAGTTCTTC. Protein product: CATLSYNEQFF. Combining the CDR3 with reference TRBV2 and TRBJ2-1 gives the whole variable domain EPEVTQTPSHQVTQMGQEVILRCVPISNHLYFYWYRQILGQKVEFLVSFYNNEISEKSEIFDDQFSVERPDGSNFTLKIRSTKLEDSAMYFCATLSYNEQFFGPGTRLTVL.

In DNA, the CDR3 is TGTGCCAGCAGCCCACGCGAGACGGGAACCACAGATACGCAGTATTTT. Protein: CASSPRETGTTDTQYF. The chain combines TRBV7-8 with TRBJ2-3; perhaps TRBD2 as D (5 bases). Germline V CDR1 and CDR2: SGHVS, FQNEAQ. The CDR3 spans 16 residues. V shed 5 bases and J shed 2 bases, with 17 bases lying between them.

The V gene is TRBV19, the J gene TRBJ1-2; 12 bases fit TRBD1. V gave up 4 bases and J gave up 4 bases; unmatched junction bases: 10. The CDR3 extends over 17 amino acids. CDR1 LNHDA and CDR2 SQIVND come from the germline V gene (reference sequence). CDR3 sequence (DNA): TGTGCCAGTAGTAGCTCCGGGACAGGGGGCTTGAGCTATGGCTACACCTTC. This encodes CASSSSGTGGLSYGYTF.

The chain couples TRBV7-8 to TRBJ2-2; the match to TRBD2 covers 10 bases. V trimming: 3 bases; J trimming: 5 bases; junction bases outside the gene matches: 9. The CDR3 has 17 residues. The germline V gene encodes CDR1 SGHVS and CDR2 FQNEAQ. The CDR3 sequence: CASSFNSGRTGTGELFF. For the CDR3, the DNA is TGTGCCAGCAGCTTTAATAGCGGGAGGACCGGGACCGGGGAGCTGTTTTTT.

This chain links TRBV16 with TRBJ1-3; D call uncertain. The CDR3 is made up of 12 amino acids. CDR1 and CDR2 from the germline V gene are KGHSY and FQNENV. V lost 3 bases, J lost 7 bases, and 7 bases lay in between. This CDR3 reads CASSQRANTIYF. The CDR3 region has the DNA TGTGCCAGCAGCCAGCGCGCGAACACCATATATTTT.

The V call is TRBV9, the J call TRBJ2-7, with TRBD2 as a possible D gene (6 bases). The CDR3 length is 14 residues. The V and J ends lost 0 bases and 5 bases respectively, with 12 bases between them. Germline CDR1 SGDLS, CDR2 YYNGEE. CDR3 sequence reads: CASSVEGGNDEQYF. CDR3 bases: TGTGCCAGCAGCGTAGAAGGCGGGAATGACGAGCAGTACTTC.

In its sample, this clone was seen once. The chain is built from TRBV28 and TRBJ2-7, with TRBD2 matching over 12 bases. CDR3 length equals 16 residues. Per germline, CDR1 MDHEN and CDR2 SYDVKM. Trimming removed 5 bases from V and 7 bases from J; junction bases left unmatched: 12. DNA of the CDR3: TGTGCCAGCAGTCCCACCCTAGCGGGAGGGCCGCGTGAGCAGTACTTC. The encoded protein is CASSPTLAGGPREQYF.

V usage is TRBV7-3 and J usage is TRBJ1-2, with 9 nucleotides matching TRBD1. Unmatched junction bases numbered 4, after V lost 3 bases and J lost 5 bases. Germline CDR1 is SGHTA and CDR2 is FQGTGA. This CDR3 comprises 14 residues. The CDR3 region is CASSFTGGRYGYTF. CDR3 in DNA: TGTGCCAGCAGCTTTACAGGGGGCAGGTATGGCTACACCTTC. Variable domain in full (rest from reference TRBV7-3 and TRBJ1-2): GAGVSQTPSNKVTEKGKYVELRCDPISGHTALYWYRQSLGQGPEFLIYFQGTGAADDSGLPNDRFFAVRPEGSVSTLKIQRTERGDSAVYLCASSFTGGRYGYTFGSGTRLTVV.

This clone was recorded once. The chain employs TRBV5-4 and TRBJ2-7; possible D gene TRBD1, 5 bases. The length of the CDR3 is 14 residues. Germline loops: CDR1 SGHNT, CDR2 YYREEE (reference sequence). V shed 4 bases and J shed 1 base, with 12 bases lying between them. The CDR3 is CASSTQGTSYEQYF. CDR3 nucleotides: TGTGCCAGCAGCACGCAGGGTACGTCCTACGAGCAGTACTTC.

The rearrangement joins TRBV29-1 to TRBJ2-7; TRBD2 matches 8 bases. Germline trimming cut 6 bases from V and 6 bases from J; bases unmatched to any gene: 7. CDR1 and CDR2 (germline): SQVTM, ANQGSEA. The CDR3 has 12 amino acids. This chain's CDR3 is CSVMSGSGEQYF. The CDR3 DNA sequence: TGCAGCGTGATGAGCGGGAGCGGCGAGCAGTACTTC.

This chain links TRBV6-5 with TRBJ2-6, with a weak D call TRBD1 (6 bases). Trimming pared 6 bases from V and 0 bases from J, leaving 6 bases between. The CDR3 is made up of 14 amino acids. Per the germline V gene, CDR1 is MNHEY and CDR2 is SVGAGI. The CDR3 loop is CASRDSSGANVLTF. In nucleotides, the CDR3 is TGTGCCAGCAGGGACAGCTCTGGGGCCAACGTCCTGACTTTC.

The V and J genes are TRBV28 and TRBJ2-7; 8 nucleotides agree with TRBD1. Trimming took 5 bases from V and 3 from J; bases not matched to a gene: 9. Germline values: CDR1 MDHEN, CDR2 SYDVKM. CDR3 length: 15 residues. The DNA for the CDR3 is TGTGCCAGCAGTGGATCGCAGGGGGCAAGCTACGAGCAGTACTTC. Its translation: CASSGSQGASYEQYF.

V usage is TRBV3-1 (or the pseudogene TRBV3-2) and J usage is TRBJ1-6; weak D call: TRBD1 (6 bases). Germline values: CDR1 LGHDT, CDR2 YNNKEL (reference sequence). This CDR3 comprises 17 residues. V was cut by 0 bases and J by 0 bases, with 9 bases left in between. For the CDR3, the DNA is TGTGCCAGCAGCCAAGATGGACAGAGCTCCTATAATTCACCCCTCCACTTT. It translates to CASSQDGQSSYNSPLHF.

CDR3 loop: CSVGGSGDTQYF. In DNA form, the CDR3 reads TGCAGCGTAGGAGGGAGCGGGGATACGCAGTATTTT. V is TRBV29-1 and J is TRBJ2-3; TRBD2 is a possible D gene (6 bases). CDR1 is SQVTM, CDR2 ANQGSEA, per germline. Trimming took off 6 bases at V and 6 bases at J, with 13 bases between the two ends. This CDR3 region has 12 residues.

In regard to this clone: Other nucleotide sequences in the sample specify the same CDR3. The V and J genes are TRBV2 and TRBJ1-1; a weak D match, TRBD1 (5 bases). This CDR3 is built from 13 residues. Germline assignment: CDR1 SNHLY and CDR2 FYNNEI. The V end lost 4 bases, the J end lost 2 bases, and 8 bases lay between the germline ends. CDR3 coding DNA: TGTGCCAGCAGTGCGACAGTTAACACTGAAGCTTTCTTT. Translated: CASSATVNTEAFF.

The chain recombines TRBV5-1 with TRBJ1-1; 11 bases match TRBD1. Germline assignment: CDR1 SGHRS and CDR2 YFSETQ. With 10 bases clipped from V and 6 bases from J, the junction kept 5 bases outside the gene matches. The CDR3 covers 12 residues. DNA of the CDR3: TGCGCCCGGACAGGGGGCAGCTCTGAAGCTTTCTTT. This sequence encodes CARTGGSSEAFF.